The 3 T cell receptor beta chains listed next were all sequenced from one sample in a study of cytomegalovirus exposure and HLA in healthy donors. The repertoire was sequenced with immunoSEQ multiplex PCR; TCRdb's copy has only in-frame clones and lacks some. Of 250,000 to 350,000 clones listed, more than 75% are singletons. Sequenced input: PBMCs. Receptors were obtained from a woman younger than 30 in good health and CMV-seronegative.

The chain employs TRBV29-1 and TRBJ2-5; 11 bases are a match to TRBD2. CDR1 and CDR2 (germline): SQVTM, ANQGSEA. The V gene end was trimmed by 1 base and the J gene end by 5 bases; junction bases not matched to a gene: 0. The CDR3 is made up of 13 amino acids. The CDR3 here is CSVEASGRETQYF. DNA of the CDR3: TGCAGCGTTGAAGCTAGCGGGAGGGAGACCCAGTACTTC.

This chain links TRBV30 with TRBJ2-3; TRBD2 matches 7 bases. Looked up from germline, CDR1 is GTSNPN and CDR2 is SVGIG (reference sequence). The CDR3 totals 13 residues. J was trimmed by 5 bases and V by 4 bases; bases with no gene match: 6. The CDR3 DNA follows: TGTGCCTGGACGGGCGGGAGTGTAGATACGCAGTATTTT. Encoded protein: CAWTGGSVDTQYF. Supplemented by reference TRBV30 and TRBJ2-3, the full variable domain reads SQTIHQWPATLVQPVGSPLSLECTVEGTSNPNLYWYRQAAGRGLQLLFYSVGIGQISSEVPQNLSASRPQDRQFILSSKKLLLSDSGFYLCAWTGGSVDTQYFGPGTRLTVL.

This rearrangement joins TRBV19 to TRBJ2-7; possible D gene TRBD1, 8 bases. The germline V and J ends were trimmed by 5 bases and 8 bases, with 16 bases remaining between them. The CDR3 contains 13 residues. Germline V CDR1 and CDR2: LNHDA, SQIVND (reference sequence). As DNA, the CDR3 is TGTGCCAGTAGTGCCGGACAGGGAGGGAAGCAGTACTTC. Translation gives CASSAGQGGKQYF.